This T cell receptor beta chain was sequenced during a study of identifying expanded T cells in peripheral blood. With respect to this clone: Its antigen remains unidentified.

Trimming removed 1 base at V and 1 base at J, with 10 bases between. Germline V gene data show CDR1 as SEHNR and CDR2 as FQNEAQ (reference sequence). This CDR3 has 15 residues. Study-level points and caveats: Technical replicates showed around 1.2 changed clones; two weeks about 16; four weeks 19. Variance in clone template counts between roughly two-week samples significantly increased with total template count across all healthy donors.

Repertoires were generated with immunoSEQ multiplex PCR, while TCRdb's copy carries only in-frame clones and drops some. The profile shows 60,000 to 65,000 clones, approximately 82% of them singletons. Sequencing used blood. The chain has TRBV7-9 and TRBJ1-1, with unresolved D. The receptor was derived from a person aged 18 to 69 in good health. The CDR3 DNA reads TGTGCCAGCAGCTTAGTAGGGCATAAGAACACTGAAGCTTTCTTT. It encodes CASSLVGHKNTEAFF.